This T cell receptor (beta chain) came from a study of immune cell composition in non-small cell lung cancer. Assay used: immunoSEQ multiplex PCR; TCRdb lists only in-frame clones, some missing. The sample consists of some 9,200 clones, about 63% of them appearing once. By proportion, this clone is medium-sized. The CDR3 extends over 12 amino acids. V lost 2 bases and J lost 2, with 4 bases in between. Germline V lookup: CDR1 SGHTA, CDR2 FQGNSA. The TCR originated in a human donor with non-small cell lung cancer. This chain connects TRBV7-2 to TRBJ2-7; no firm D call. The sequenced material came from lung tumor tissue. As DNA, the CDR3 is TGTGCCAGCAGCTTACTTGCCTACGAGCAGTACTTC. This gives the protein CASSLLAYEQYF. Using reference TRBV7-2 and TRBJ2-7 for the parts outside the CDR3, the full variable domain is GAGVSQSPSNKVTEKGKDVELRCDPISGHTALYWYRQSLGQGLEFLIYFQGNSAPDKSGLPSDRFSAERTGGSVSTLTIQRTQQEDSAVYLCASSLLAYEQYFGPGTRLTVT.